Below are 2 T cell receptor beta chains sequenced from a single sample in a study of T cells expressing NK-cell markers. TCRdb re-called the 5' RACE reads; one entry per CDR3 protein, DNA not given. The sample has some 190,000 distinct CDR3 sequences; the top ten hold 20% to 25%. The sample taken for sequencing was blood T cells: a sorted CD56 or NKG2C T cell subset, CD4+ or CD8+ T cells, or bulk PBMC T cells (not recorded which). These receptors originate from a man aged 18-75 years in good health.

CDR3 sequence: CASSKSGQANYGYTF. V is TRBV2 and J is TRBJ1-2; as DNA is missing, the TRBD1 call by TCRdb cannot be tested. The germline gives CDR1 SNHLY, CDR2 FYNNEI. The CDR3 is 15 amino acids.

This chain connects TRBV5-6 to TRBJ2-1; TCRdb calls TRBD2, which cannot be checked without DNA. Germline V gene data show CDR1 as SGHDT and CDR2 as YYEEEE. The CDR3 covers 15 residues. CDR3 amino acids: CASSLGLAGANEQFF. Supplemented by reference TRBV5-6 and TRBJ2-1, the full variable domain reads DAGVTQSPTHLIKTRGQQVTLRCSPKSGHDTVSWYQQALGQGPQFIFQYYEEEERQRGNFPDRFSGHQFPNYSSELNVNALLLGDSALYLCASSLGLAGANEQFFGPGTRLTVL.